This TCR beta chain was sequenced during a study of molecular identifiers for immune sequencing clone quantification. Findings and limits, study-wide: Jurkat TCR RNA that was spiked in from one cell was reportedly detectable among roughly 1 million naive cells. Underestimation of highly expanded clone sizes could arise where identical TCR molecules share a barcode.

This clonotype was seen repeatedly, ten times or more. Antigen specificity is unknown. In TCRdb, the PCR reads were re-called with MiXCR into one record per CDR3 protein. The sample shows fewer than 100,000 distinct CDR3 sequences, 21% of them seen only once. Material: naive CD8+ T cells from blood, with Jurkat cell RNA spiked in. The subset is: FACS-sorted CD8+CD4-CCR7+CD45RA+ naive T cells. The sequence came from a human donor in good health. Some libraries in this study had Jurkat cell RNA spiked in.

CDR3 amino acids: CASSPRPGTAYYNEQFF. The CDR3 coding sequence is TGTGCCAGCAGCCCCCGACCCGGGACAGCATACTACAATGAGCAGTTCTTC. This chain connects TRBV13 to TRBJ2-1; 7 bases align to TRBD1. Germline V gene sequence: CDR1 PRHDT, CDR2 FYEKMQ (reference sequence). This CDR3 spans 17 amino acids. Losses at the gene ends were 5 bases for V and 3 bases for J; bases not matched to a gene: 13.